The 3 T cell receptor beta chains reported below all come from one sample, sequenced in a study of cytomegalovirus exposure and HLA in healthy donors. With 60 Vbeta and 13 Jbeta primers, the PCR was carried out. Profiling relied on immunoSEQ multiplex PCR, and the TCRdb table lists in-frame clones only, not all of them. There are around 130,000 clones in the sample; around 80% occur only once, and 2.5% to 3% lies in the top ten. Specimen: PBMCs. These receptors were collected from a woman aged 18 to 35 in good health and CMV-seropositive.

The chain has TRBV5-4 and TRBJ1-4, with D unclear. The CDR3 is 13 residues long. Trimming shortened V by 2 bases and J by 4 bases, and 6 bases separated the two germline ends. Looked up from germline, CDR1 is SGHNT and CDR2 is YYREEE (reference sequence). As DNA, the CDR3 is TGTGCCAGCAGCTTACAGAGTAATGAAAAACTGTTTTTT. It specifies CASSLQSNEKLFF.

V is TRBV9 and J is TRBJ2-1, with 8 nucleotides matching TRBD2. J gave up 4 bases and V 0 bases, and 3 bases lay outside the gene matches. The V gene's germline CDR1 is SGDLS and CDR2 YYNGEE. This CDR3 has 15 amino acids. DNA of the CDR3: TGTGCCAGCAGCGTAGAAGCGGGGGAGTACAATGAGCAGTTCTTC. It codes for CASSVEAGEYNEQFF. The whole variable domain, remainder taken from reference TRBV9 and TRBJ2-1, is DSGVTQTPKHLITATGQRVTLRCSPRSGDLSVYWYQQSLDQGLQFLIQYYNGEERAKGNILERFSAQQFPDLHSELNLSSLELGDSALYFCASSVEAGEYNEQFFGPGTRLTVL.

CDR3: CASRRNYRGIYGYTF. The DNA for the CDR3 is TGCGCCAGCAGGCGAAACTACAGGGGGATCTATGGCTACACCTTC. The rearrangement joins TRBV4-1 to TRBJ1-2; 8 bases map to TRBD1. V shed 6 bases and J 4 bases; nucleotides not matched to a gene: 10. The CDR3 is 15 residues long. The germline V gene has CDR1 MGHRA and CDR2 YSYEKL.